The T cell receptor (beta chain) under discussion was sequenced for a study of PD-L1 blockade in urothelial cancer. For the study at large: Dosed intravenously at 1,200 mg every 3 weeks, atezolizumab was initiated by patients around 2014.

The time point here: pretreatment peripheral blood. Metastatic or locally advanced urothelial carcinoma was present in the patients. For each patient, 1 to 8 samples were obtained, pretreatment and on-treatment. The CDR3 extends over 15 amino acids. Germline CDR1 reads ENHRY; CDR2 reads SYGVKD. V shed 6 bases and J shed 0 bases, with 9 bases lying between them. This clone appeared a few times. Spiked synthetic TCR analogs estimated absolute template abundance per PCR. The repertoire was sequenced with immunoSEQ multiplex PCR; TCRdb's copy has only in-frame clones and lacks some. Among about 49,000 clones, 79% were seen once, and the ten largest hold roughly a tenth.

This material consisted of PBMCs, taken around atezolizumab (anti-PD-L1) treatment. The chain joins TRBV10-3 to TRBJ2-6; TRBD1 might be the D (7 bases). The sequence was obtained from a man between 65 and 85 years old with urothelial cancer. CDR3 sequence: CAIRRDSSGANVLTF. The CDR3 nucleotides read TGTGCCATCAGGCGGGACAGCTCTGGGGCCAACGTCCTGACTTTC.